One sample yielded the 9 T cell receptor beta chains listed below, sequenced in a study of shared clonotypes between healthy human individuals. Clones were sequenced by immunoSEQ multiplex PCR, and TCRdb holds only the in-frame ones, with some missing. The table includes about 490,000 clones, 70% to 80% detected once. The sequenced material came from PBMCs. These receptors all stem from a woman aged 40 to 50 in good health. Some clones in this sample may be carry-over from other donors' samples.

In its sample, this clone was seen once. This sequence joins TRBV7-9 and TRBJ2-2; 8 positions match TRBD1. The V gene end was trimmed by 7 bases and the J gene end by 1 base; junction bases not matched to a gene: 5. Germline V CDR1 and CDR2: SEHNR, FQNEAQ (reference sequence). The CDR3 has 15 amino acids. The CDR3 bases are TGTGCCAGCACCACCGGGACAGGGAACACCGGGGAGCTGTTTTTT. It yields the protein CASTTGTGNTGELFF.

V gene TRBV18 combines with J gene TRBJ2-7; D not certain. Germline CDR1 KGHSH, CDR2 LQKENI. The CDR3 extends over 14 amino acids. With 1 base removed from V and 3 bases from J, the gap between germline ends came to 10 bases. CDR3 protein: CASSPRSRYYEQYF. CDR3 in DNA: TGTGCCAGCTCACCACGGTCACGGTACTACGAGCAGTACTTC.

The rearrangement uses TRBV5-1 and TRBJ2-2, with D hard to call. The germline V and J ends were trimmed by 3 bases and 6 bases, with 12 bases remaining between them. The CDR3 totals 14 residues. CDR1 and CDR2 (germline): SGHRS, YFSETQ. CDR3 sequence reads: CASSSGASPGELFF. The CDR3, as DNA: TGCGCCAGCAGCTCGGGCGCCTCACCCGGGGAGCTGTTTTTT.

The chain's CDR3 is CASSLDRGGTDTQYF. CDR3 DNA: TGTGCCAGCAGCTTAGACCGGGGAGGGACAGATACGCAGTATTTT. V usage is TRBV11-2 and J usage is TRBJ2-3; 7 nucleotides agree with TRBD2. The CDR3 is 15 amino acids. V shed 0 bases and J 3 bases; nucleotides not matched to a gene: 3. The V gene's germline CDR1 is SGHAT and CDR2 FQNNGV.

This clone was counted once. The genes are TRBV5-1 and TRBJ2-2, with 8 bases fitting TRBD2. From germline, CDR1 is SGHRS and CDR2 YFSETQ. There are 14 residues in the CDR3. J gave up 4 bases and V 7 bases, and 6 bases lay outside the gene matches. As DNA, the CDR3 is TGCGCCAGCCGGGAGGGGTCGAGCACCGGGGAGCTGTTTTTT. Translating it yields CASREGSSTGELFF.

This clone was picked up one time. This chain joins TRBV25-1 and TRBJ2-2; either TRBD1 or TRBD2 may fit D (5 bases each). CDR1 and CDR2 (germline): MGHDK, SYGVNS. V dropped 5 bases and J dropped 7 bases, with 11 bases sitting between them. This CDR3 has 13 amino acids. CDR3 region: CASSWGSHGELFF. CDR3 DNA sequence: TGTGCCAGCAGTTGGGGGAGCCACGGGGAGCTGTTTTTT. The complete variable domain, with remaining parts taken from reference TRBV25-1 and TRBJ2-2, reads EADIYQTPRYLVIGTGKKITLECSQTMGHDKMYWYQQDPGMELHLIHYSYGVNSTEKGDLSSESTVSRIRTEHFPLTLESARPSHTSQYLCASSWGSHGELFFGEGSRLTVL.

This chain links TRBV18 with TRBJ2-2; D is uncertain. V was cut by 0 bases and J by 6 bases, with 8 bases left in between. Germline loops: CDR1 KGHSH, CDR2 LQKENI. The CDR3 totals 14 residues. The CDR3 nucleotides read TGTGCCAGCTCACCACCGGGCACGGCCGGGGAGCTGTTTTTT. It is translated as CASSPPGTAGELFF.

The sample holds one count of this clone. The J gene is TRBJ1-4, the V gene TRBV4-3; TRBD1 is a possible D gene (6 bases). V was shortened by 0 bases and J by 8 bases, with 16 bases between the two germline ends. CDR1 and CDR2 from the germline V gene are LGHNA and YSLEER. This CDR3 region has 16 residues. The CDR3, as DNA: TGCGCCAGCAGCCAAGATCAAGGGGGGCCATTCGAAAAACTGTTTTTT. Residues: CASSQDQGGPFEKLFF.

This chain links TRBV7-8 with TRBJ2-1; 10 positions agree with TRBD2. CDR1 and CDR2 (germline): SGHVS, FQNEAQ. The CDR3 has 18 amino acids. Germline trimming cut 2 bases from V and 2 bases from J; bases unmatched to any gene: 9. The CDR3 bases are TGTGCCAGCAGCTTACTTCCTAGCGGGAGCCTCGCCTACAATGAGCAGTTCTTC. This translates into CASSLLPSGSLAYNEQFF.